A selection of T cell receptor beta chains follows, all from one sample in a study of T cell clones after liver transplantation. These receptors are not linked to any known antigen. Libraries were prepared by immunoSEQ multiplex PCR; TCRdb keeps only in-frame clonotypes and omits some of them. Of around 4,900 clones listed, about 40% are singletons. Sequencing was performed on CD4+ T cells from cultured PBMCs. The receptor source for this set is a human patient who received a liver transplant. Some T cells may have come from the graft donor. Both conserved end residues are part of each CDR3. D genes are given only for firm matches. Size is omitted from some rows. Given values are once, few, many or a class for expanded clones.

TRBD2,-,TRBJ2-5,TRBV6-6,TGTGCCGCCCGGCTTAGCGGGAGTGAAGAGACCCAGTACTTC,CAARLSGSEETQYF
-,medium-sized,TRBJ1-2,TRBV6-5,TGTGCCAGCTGGAGGGAAGACTATGGCTACACCTTC,CASWREDYGYTF
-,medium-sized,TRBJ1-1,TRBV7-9,TGTGCCAGCAGCTTTTGGAGTAACACTGAAGCTTTCTTT,CASSFWSNTEAFF
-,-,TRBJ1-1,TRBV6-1,TGTGCCAGCAGTGAAGCTCGGACAGACATGAACACTGAAGCTTTCTTT,CASSEARTDMNTEAFF
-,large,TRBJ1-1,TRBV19,TGTGCCAGTTGTGGAGGGTACATGAACACTGAAGCTTTCTTT,CASCGGYMNTEAFF
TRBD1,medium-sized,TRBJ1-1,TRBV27,TGTGCCAGCAGTTTCCATGGGACAGGGTCGAGGATCGAAGCTTTCTTT,CASSFHGTGSRIEAFF
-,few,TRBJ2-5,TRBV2,TGTGCCAGCCTGTACCAAGAGACCCAGTACTTC,CASLYQETQYF
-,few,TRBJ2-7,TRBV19,TGTGCCAGTAGTACACACAACAGCTACGAGCAGTACTTC,CASSTHNSYEQYF
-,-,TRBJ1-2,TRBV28,TGTGCCAGCAGTCAATCCCGGGCCCCGCGCGGGCCCGGCTATGGCTACACCTTC,CASSQSRAPRGPGYGYTF
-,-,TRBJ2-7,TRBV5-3,TGTGCCAGCAGCTCCGGACAGTCCTACGAGCAGTACTTC,CASSSGQSYEQYF
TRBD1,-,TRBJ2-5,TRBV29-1,TGCAGCGTTGCCGGTCGACAGGGTACGGAGACCCAGTACTTC,CSVAGRQGTETQYF
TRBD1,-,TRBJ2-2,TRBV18,TGTGCCAGCTCATCGGGACAGGTTCCATCGGGGGAGCTGTTTTTT,CASSSGQVPSGELFF
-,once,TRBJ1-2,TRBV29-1,TGCAGCGTTGAACCCCTGACTGTCTATGGCTACACCTTC,CSVEPLTVYGYTF
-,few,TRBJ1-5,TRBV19,TGTGCCAGTAGTATAAGAGGGCAGCCCCAGCATTTT,CASSIRGQPQHF
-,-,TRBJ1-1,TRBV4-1,TGCGCCAGCAGCCAAGACCCCCACAGGTTGACTGAAGCTTTCTTT,CASSQDPHRLTEAFF
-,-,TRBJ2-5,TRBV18,TGTGCCAGCTCACTACAAGAGACCCAGTACTTC,CASSLQETQYF
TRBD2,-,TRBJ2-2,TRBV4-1,TGCGCCAGCAGCCAAGACGGGAGGGCCACCGGGGAGCTGTTTTTT,CASSQDGRATGELFF
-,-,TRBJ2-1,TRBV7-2,TGTGCCAGCAGCTCCCAGGATGGGCTAGCCAACCATGAGCAGTTCTTC,CASSSQDGLANHEQFF
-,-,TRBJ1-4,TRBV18,TGTGCCAGCTCACCAAGTGTAAGGGCAACTAATGAAAAACTGTTTTTT,CASSPSVRATNEKLFF
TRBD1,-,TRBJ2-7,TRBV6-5,TGTGCCAGCAGTTGGGACAGCTCCTACGAGCAGTACTTC,CASSWDSSYEQYF
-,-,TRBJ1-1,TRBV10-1,TGCGCCAGCAGTGAGTCCCAGGGAGTAGCTTTCTTT,CASSESQGVAFF
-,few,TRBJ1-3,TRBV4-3,TGCGCCAGCAGCCAAAGCGTCCTCTGGGGGGAGAACACCATATATTTT,CASSQSVLWGENTIYF
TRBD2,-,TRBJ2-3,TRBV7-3,TGTGCCAGCAGCTTAATGGGGCCTGCTAGCGGGAGTTGGGATACGCAGTATTTT,CASSLMGPASGSWDTQYF
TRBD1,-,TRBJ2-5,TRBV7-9,TGTGCCAGCAGACCAGGGTGGGGGACAGGGCAAAGGGAGACCCAGTACTTC,CASRPGWGTGQRETQYF
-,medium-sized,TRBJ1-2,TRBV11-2,TGTGCCAGCAGCGACAAGCGGGGCCACTATGGCTACACCTTC,CASSDKRGHYGYTF
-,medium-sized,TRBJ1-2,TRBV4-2,TGTGCCAGCAGCCAATTAGACGTCTATGGCTACACCTTC,CASSQLDVYGYTF